Below are 25 T cell receptor beta chains sequenced from a single sample in a study of T-cell reconstitution after alpha-beta-depleted transplantation in children. Unique molecular identifiers were incorporated during preparation of the TCRbeta library. TCRdb re-analysed the PCR reads in MiXCR, keeping a single row per CDR3 protein. The sample has around 410,000 distinct CDR3 sequences, 11% seen once. This specimen consisted of PBMCs from the stem cell graft donor, obtained from the stem cell graft. The source is a human donor who donated a stem cell graft to a child with acute myeloid leukemia.

This clonotype has a handful of counts. The V and J genes are TRBV20-1 and TRBJ1-2; 8 positions agree with TRBD1. CDR1 DFQATT and CDR2 SNEGSKA come from the germline V gene (reference sequence). This CDR3 has 12 residues. V trimming: 3 bases; J trimming: 4 bases; junction bases outside the gene matches: 1. CDR3 bases: TGCAGTGCTAGGGACAGGGTCTATGGCTACACCTTC. It encodes CSARDRVYGYTF.

A few counts support this clonotype. This chain uses TRBV19 with TRBJ1-1; TRBD1 is a possible D gene (5 bases). This CDR3 contains 16 residues. Germline-derived CDR1 and CDR2 are LNHDA and SQIVND (reference sequence). V shed 2 bases and J shed 0 bases, with 13 bases lying between them. The CDR3 DNA sequence: TGTGCCAGTAGTATACGCCACGGGACGGTGAACACTGAAGCTTTCTTT. As protein: CASSIRHGTVNTEAFF. Combining the CDR3 with reference TRBV19 and TRBJ1-1 gives the whole variable domain DGGITQSPKYLFRKEGQNVTLSCEQNLNHDAMYWYRQDPGQGLRLIYYSQIVNDFQKGDIAEGYSVSREKKESFPLTVTSAQKNPTAFYLCASSIRHGTVNTEAFFGQGTRLTVV.

This sequence joins TRBV15 and TRBJ2-3; D remains unclear. The CDR3 runs 13 residues. The V gene's germline CDR1 is LNHNV and CDR2 YYDKDF (reference sequence). Trimming took off 1 base at V and 4 bases at J, with 6 bases between the two ends. DNA of the CDR3: TGTGCCACCAGCAGAGGACTCCCAGATACGCAGTATTTT. It is translated as CATSRGLPDTQYF.

This chain joins TRBV10-3 and TRBJ1-5, with D unclear. This CDR3 spans 16 amino acids. Germline V gene sequence: CDR1 ENHRY, CDR2 SYGVKD. The V and J ends lost 0 bases and 2 bases respectively, with 11 bases between them. CDR3 protein: CAISESRSSGNQPQHF. CDR3 sequence (DNA): TGTGCCATCAGTGAGTCGAGGTCCTCGGGCAATCAGCCCCAGCATTTT.

J is TRBJ1-5 and V is TRBV5-1; the D gene is possibly TRBD1 (5 bases). V was trimmed by 0 bases and J by 4 bases, leaving 11 bases between them. In germline, CDR1 is SGHRS, CDR2 YFSETQ. CDR3 length equals 15 residues. CDR3 sequence reads: CASSLVGGENQPQHF. For the CDR3, the DNA is TGCGCCAGCAGCTTGGTTGGAGGGGAGAATCAGCCCCAGCATTTT. The whole variable domain, filled in from reference TRBV5-1 and TRBJ1-5, reads KAGVTQTPRYLIKTRGQQVTLSCSPISGHRSVSWYQQTPGQGLQFLFEYFSETQRNKGNFPGRFSGRQFSNSRSEMNVSTLELGDSALYLCASSLVGGENQPQHFGDGTRLSIL.

This clonotype turned up a few times. This chain joins TRBV7-9 and TRBJ2-7; weak D call: TRBD1 (6 bases). CDR3 length: 14 residues. Trimming pared 2 bases from V and 3 bases from J, leaving 11 bases between. Germline V gene sequence: CDR1 SEHNR, CDR2 FQNEAQ (reference sequence). The DNA for the CDR3 is TGTGCCAGCAGCTTAAACAGGGAGAGCTACGAGCAGTACTTC. Protein product: CASSLNRESYEQYF.

The chain couples TRBV4-2 to TRBJ2-1; D call uncertain. CDR3 size: 17 residues. The germline V gene has CDR1 LGHNA and CDR2 YNFKEQ. V was pared by 3 bases and J by 0 bases, with 15 bases between. Written as DNA, the CDR3 is TGTGCCAGCAGCCAGCCCGTGACTGCAAGCTCCTACAATGAGCAGTTCTTC. Protein product: CASSQPVTASSYNEQFF.

This chain joins TRBV5-6 and TRBJ1-3; D perhaps matches TRBD1 (6 bases). The CDR3 spans 16 residues. Trimming left V 3 bases short and J 0 bases short, with 13 bases between. Looked up from germline, CDR1 is SGHDT and CDR2 is YYEEEE. The DNA for the CDR3 is TGTGCCAGCAGCTGGTACAGGGATCTCTCTGGAAACACCATATATTTT. Its translation is CASSWYRDLSGNTIYF.

As concerns this clonotype: Its ends do not fully match the called genes, so a read error is possible. The chain has TRBV18 and TRBJ2-5; D assignment may be TRBD1 or TRBD2 (5 bases each). CDR1 is KGHSH, CDR2 LQKENI, per germline. This CDR3 has 13 residues. In DNA, the CDR3 is TGTGCCAGCTCAAGGGACCAACAAGAGGCCCAGTACTTC. This sequence encodes CASSRDQQEAQYF.

The rearrangement joins TRBV10-3 to TRBJ2-7; D may be TRBD1 or TRBD2 (5 bases each). This CDR3 is built from 13 residues. Trimming took 6 bases from V and 6 from J, leaving 15 bases between them. Per the germline V gene, CDR1 is ENHRY and CDR2 is SYGVKD. The CDR3 DNA is TGTGCCATCAGAGCCGGGGACCAGTCCGAGCAGTACTTC. Translating it yields CAIRAGDQSEQYF.

This clonotype has only a few counts. The V call is TRBV5-6, the J call TRBJ2-3, with a tentative D call TRBD2 (5 bases). The germline V gene encodes CDR1 SGHDT and CDR2 YYEEEE. The CDR3 consists of 16 residues. Trimming took 0 bases from V and 6 from J, leaving 17 bases between them. CDR3 protein: CASSLDRGSDSDTQYF. For the CDR3, the DNA is TGTGCCAGCAGCTTGGATCGGGGAAGCGACTCGGATACGCAGTATTTT.

The genes are TRBV27 and TRBJ2-7; TRBD2 aligns across 12 bases. The germline gives CDR1 MNHEY, CDR2 SMNVEV (reference sequence). The CDR3 extends over 16 amino acids. The junction had 7 bases not matched to a gene; V was cut back by 1 base and J by 6 bases. CDR3 residues: CASSLLLAGGRGEQYF. The DNA for the CDR3 is TGTGCCAGCAGTTTATTACTAGCGGGAGGTAGGGGCGAGCAGTACTTC.

This clonotype was recorded a few times. V and J are TRBV11-2 and TRBJ2-1, with 13 bases lining up with TRBD2. CDR3 length: 19 amino acids. Trimming cost V 5 bases and J 1 base; bases outside gene matches: 11. Germline CDR1 reads SGHAT; CDR2 reads FQNNGV. This CDR3 is CASSLRWTSGSRSYNEQFF. The CDR3 DNA sequence: TGTGCCAGCAGCCTACGATGGACTAGCGGGAGTAGGTCCTACAATGAGCAGTTCTTC.

The rearrangement uses TRBV6-2 or TRBV6-3 and TRBJ2-7; the match to TRBD2 covers 11 bases. CDR1 is MNHEY and CDR2 is SVGEGT in the germline V gene. This CDR3 has 20 amino acids. Trimming at V came to 4 bases and at J to 0 bases, leaving 17 bases not matched to a gene. CDR3: CASSSPTGTSGLRSSYEQYF. The DNA for the CDR3 is TGTGCCAGCAGTTCCCCCACCGGGACTAGCGGCCTTCGGAGCTCCTACGAGCAGTACTTC.

This sequence joins TRBV20-1 and TRBJ2-1; 13 bases align to TRBD2. V dropped 7 bases and J dropped 8; count of bases not matched to a gene: 14. The CDR3 runs 16 residues. Germline assignment: CDR1 DFQATT and CDR2 SNEGSKA (reference sequence). The CDR3 sequence is CSVPETGTSGNYEQFF. CDR3 bases: TGCAGTGTCCCAGAAACCGGGACTAGCGGGAACTATGAGCAGTTCTTC.

This clonotype occurred a few times. The J gene is TRBJ2-1, the V gene TRBV15; D uncertain. Trimming removed 3 bases at V and 6 bases at J, with 9 bases between. Germline lookup yields CDR1 LNHNV and CDR2 YYDKDF (reference sequence). There are 13 residues in the CDR3. CDR3 sequence reads: CATSSNLGNEQFF. The DNA for the CDR3 is TGTGCCACCAGCAGCAACCTCGGCAATGAGCAGTTCTTC.

This clonotype has only a few counts. This chain links TRBV19 with TRBJ2-1, with a possible D match to TRBD1 (6 bases). In germline, CDR1 is LNHDA, CDR2 SQIVND (reference sequence). Trimming took off 3 bases at V and 5 bases at J, with 14 bases between the two ends. CDR3 length: 15 residues. CDR3 nucleotides: TGTGCCAGTAGTATCCACAGGGCGCAGGACAATGAGCAGTTCTTC. This gives the protein CASSIHRAQDNEQFF.

This clonotype occurred a few times. This chain uses TRBV4-3 with TRBJ1-2; TRBD1 is a possible D gene (5 bases). Trimming stripped 0 bases from V and 4 bases from J, with 9 bases between. The CDR3 is 14 amino acids. CDR1 is LGHNA and CDR2 is YSLEER in the germline V gene. CDR3 residues: CASSQEETAYGYTF. DNA of the CDR3: TGCGCCAGCAGCCAAGAGGAGACAGCCTATGGCTACACCTTC.

Regarding this clonotype: The germline gene is not matched at one end of the junction; a read error may be the cause. The genes are TRBV7-3 and TRBJ2-1; D may be TRBD2 (5 bases). From germline, CDR1 is SGHTA and CDR2 FQGTGA. CDR3 length: 13 amino acids. CDR3 amino acids: CASSLTGRADLVF. DNA of the CDR3: TGTGCCAGCAGCTTAACAGGTCGAGCGGACTTAGTCTTC. The complete variable domain, with remaining parts taken from reference TRBV7-3 and TRBJ2-1, reads GAGVSQTPSNKVTEKGKYVELRCDPISGHTALYWYRQSLGQGPEFLIYFQGTGAADDSGLPNDRFFAVRPEGSVSTLKIQRTERGDSAVYLCASSLTGRADLVFGPGTRLTVL.

Only a few counts were recorded for this clonotype. J is TRBJ1-6 and V is TRBV6-1, with a possible D match to TRBD1 (5 bases). V was clipped by 8 bases and J by 7 bases, with 24 bases between them. CDR3 size: 17 residues. The germline CDR1 and CDR2 sequences are MNHNS and SASEGT. The CDR3 sequence: CASQRGDLFAPNSPLHF. Written as DNA, the CDR3 is TGTGCCAGCCAGAGAGGGGACCTTTTCGCCCCAAATTCACCCCTCCACTTT.

DNA of the CDR3: TGCAGTGCTTACGCTTGGGGCTACGAGCAGTACTTC. Amino acids: CSAYAWGYEQYF. The chain links TRBV20-1 to TRBJ2-7; unclear D gene. CDR1 is DFQATT and CDR2 is SNEGSKA in the germline V gene (reference sequence). V lost 5 bases and J lost 3, with 11 bases in between. This CDR3 region has 12 residues.

The chain couples TRBV20-1 to TRBJ1-1; no firm D call. The V end lost 4 bases, the J end lost 1 base, and 16 bases lay between the germline ends. This CDR3 has 15 amino acids. CDR1 is DFQATT, CDR2 SNEGSKA, per germline (reference sequence). The CDR3 spells CSANSLERQNTEAFF. In DNA, the CDR3 is TGCAGTGCTAATTCCCTCGAGAGACAGAACACTGAAGCTTTCTTT.

A remark on this clonotype: The CDR3 end shows no conserved phenylalanine or tryptophan, and so a read error is likely. This chain connects TRBV20-1 to TRBJ2-4; D remains unclear. Germline CDR1 is DFQATT and CDR2 is SNEGSKA (reference sequence). V was shortened by 2 bases and J by 2 bases, with 13 bases between the two germline ends. The CDR3 covers 15 residues. The CDR3: CSARKRPITKNIQYL. As DNA, the CDR3 is TGCAGTGCTAGAAAACGCCCGATCACCAAAAACATTCAGTACTTG.

This clonotype was found a few times. The V and J genes are TRBV20-1 and TRBJ2-5; TRBD2 aligns across 8 bases. J gave up 2 bases and V 0 bases, and 14 bases lay outside the gene matches. Germline CDR1 is DFQATT and CDR2 is SNEGSKA (reference sequence). This CDR3 is 18 amino acids long. Written as DNA, the CDR3 is TGCAGTGCTAGAGATTTCTCGGGGGCGGGACTAGGACAAGAGACCCAGTACTTC. Protein sequence: CSARDFSGAGLGQETQYF.

This clonotype was observed at least ten times. The chain links TRBV11-2 to TRBJ2-5, with 9 bases identical to TRBD1. This CDR3 has 18 residues. Germline values: CDR1 SGHAT, CDR2 FQNNGV. With 7 bases clipped from V and 0 bases from J, the junction kept 15 bases outside the gene matches. This CDR3 is CASTLGGAGQGYQETQYF. The DNA for the CDR3 is TGTGCCAGCACCCTTGGAGGGGCGGGACAGGGATACCAAGAGACCCAGTACTTC.